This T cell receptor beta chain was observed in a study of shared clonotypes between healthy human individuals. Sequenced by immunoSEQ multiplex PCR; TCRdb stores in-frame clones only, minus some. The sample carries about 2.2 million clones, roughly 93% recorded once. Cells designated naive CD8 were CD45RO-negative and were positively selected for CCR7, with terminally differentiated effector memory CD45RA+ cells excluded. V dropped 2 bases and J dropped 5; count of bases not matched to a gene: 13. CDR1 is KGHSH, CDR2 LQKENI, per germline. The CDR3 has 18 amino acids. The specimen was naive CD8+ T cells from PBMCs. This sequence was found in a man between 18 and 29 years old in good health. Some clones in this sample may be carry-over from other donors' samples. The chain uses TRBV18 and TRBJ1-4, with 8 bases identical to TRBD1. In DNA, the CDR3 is TGTGCCAGCTCACCATTATACGCGACAGGGGAGAACAATGAAAAACTGTTTTTT. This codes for CASSPLYATGENNEKLFF.